This TCR beta chain was captured in a study of CD8+CD57+ T cells in acquired aplastic anemia. Overall study context: Across the sorted CD4+ and CD8+ cells, DNA amounts averaged around 3.2 ug. Researchers reported that healthy donors averaged approximately 9.8 million reads for CD4+ cells. Study conclusions and caveats: Found in both controls and patients were approximately 30 CD8+ CDR3 sequences. Between patients and controls, CD8+ Simpson's diversity did not vary significantly.

The table lists this clonotype with many counts. Its antigen is unknown. The germline V gene has CDR1 SGHTA and CDR2 FQGNSA. V gave up 5 bases and J gave up 6 bases; unmatched junction bases: 5. The CDR3 contains 15 residues. The template for TCR beta VDJ and CDR3 sequence profiling was genomic DNA. TCRdb ran MiXCR on the reads and lists one entry per CDR3 protein. The table has some 410,000 distinct CDR3 sequences, about 70% seen once; the top ten hold approximately 3.8%. The source material was sorted CD4+, CD8+, or CD8+CD57+ T cells (not recorded which) from PBMCs. The receptor was derived from a human donor in good health, serving as a control. This chain links TRBV7-2 with TRBJ2-2, with 11 bases aligning to TRBD2. CDR3 residues: CASSRSGGAAGELFF. CDR3 sequence (DNA): TGTGCCAGCAGCCGTAGCGGGGGGGCCGCCGGGGAGCTGTTTTTT.